This TCR beta chain was recovered during a study of T-cell memory formation after mild COVID-19. Study-level points and caveats: Among CD4+ contracting clones, most were CM and EM, and CD8+ ones EMRA.

TCRdb independently ran MiXCR on the 5' RACE reads; one entry per CDR3 protein. The sample records about 360,000 distinct CDR3 sequences, 10% to 15% being singletons. There are 15 residues in the CDR3. Germline trimming cut 4 bases from V and 2 bases from J; bases unmatched to any gene: 4. Remarks on this clonotype: Its specificity is unknown.

The TCR comes from a man aged 18 to 29 who had mild COVID-19 (a few samples of this study predate the infection). Cell type and time point are not known. The V call is TRBV12-3 or TRBV12-4, the J call TRBJ2-7; 11 positions match TRBD1. Source material: PBMCs or a T cell subset sorted from them (not recorded which). The CDR3 sequence is CASSSGQGVAYEQYF. DNA for the CDR3: TGTGCCAGCAGTTCGGGACAGGGGGTCGCCTACGAGCAGTACTTC.